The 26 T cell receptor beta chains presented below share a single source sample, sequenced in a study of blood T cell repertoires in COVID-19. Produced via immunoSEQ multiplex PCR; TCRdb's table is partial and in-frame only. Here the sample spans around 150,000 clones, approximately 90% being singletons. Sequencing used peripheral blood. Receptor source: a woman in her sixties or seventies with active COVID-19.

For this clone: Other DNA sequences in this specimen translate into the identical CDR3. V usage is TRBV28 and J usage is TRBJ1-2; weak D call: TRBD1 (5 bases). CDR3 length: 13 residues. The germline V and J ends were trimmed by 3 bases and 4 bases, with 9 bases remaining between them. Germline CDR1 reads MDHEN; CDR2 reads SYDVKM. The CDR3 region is CASSLGQGYGYTF. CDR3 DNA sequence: TGTGCCAGCAGTTTGGGGCAGGGCTATGGCTACACCTTC.

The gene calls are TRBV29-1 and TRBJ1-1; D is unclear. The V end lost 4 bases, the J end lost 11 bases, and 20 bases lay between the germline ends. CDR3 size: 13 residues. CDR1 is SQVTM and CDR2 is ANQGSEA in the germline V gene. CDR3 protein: CSVVRPIEGEAFF. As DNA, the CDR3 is TGCAGCGTTGTAAGGCCCATTGAGGGTGAGGCTTTCTTT.

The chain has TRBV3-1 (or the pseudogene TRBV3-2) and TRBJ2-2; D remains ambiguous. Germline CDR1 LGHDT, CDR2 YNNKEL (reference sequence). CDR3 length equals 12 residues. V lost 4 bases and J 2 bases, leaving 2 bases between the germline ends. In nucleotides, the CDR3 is TGTGCCAGCAGCCTAAACACCGGGGAGCTGTTTTTT. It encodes CASSLNTGELFF.

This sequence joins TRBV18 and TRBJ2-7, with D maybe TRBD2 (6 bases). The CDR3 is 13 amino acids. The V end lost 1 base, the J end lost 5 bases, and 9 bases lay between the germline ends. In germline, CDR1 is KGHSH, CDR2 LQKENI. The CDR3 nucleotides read TGTGCCAGCTCACCACGTCCGGGGGACGAGCAGTACTTC. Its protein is CASSPRPGDEQYF.

CDR3 sequence (DNA): TGCAGCGTTGTCGTACTAGCGGGCCTCACAGATACGCAGTATTTT. This codes for CSVVVLAGLTDTQYF. The rearrangement links TRBV29-1 to TRBJ2-3; 9 bases agree with TRBD2. The CDR3 extends over 15 amino acids. Germline V lookup: CDR1 SQVTM, CDR2 ANQGSEA. Losses at the gene ends were 4 bases for V and 2 bases for J; bases not matched to a gene: 7.

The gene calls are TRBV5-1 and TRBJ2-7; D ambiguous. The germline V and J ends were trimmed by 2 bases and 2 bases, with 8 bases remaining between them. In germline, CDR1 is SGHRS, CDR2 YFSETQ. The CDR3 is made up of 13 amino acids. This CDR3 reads CASSFGSTYEQYF. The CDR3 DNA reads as TGCGCCAGCAGCTTTGGCTCGACCTACGAGCAGTACTTC.

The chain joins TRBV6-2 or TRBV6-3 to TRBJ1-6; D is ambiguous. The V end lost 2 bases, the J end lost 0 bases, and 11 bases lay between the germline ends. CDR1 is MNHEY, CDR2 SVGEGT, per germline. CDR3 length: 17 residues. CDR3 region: CASSYGGYSSYNSPLHF. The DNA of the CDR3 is TGTGCCAGCAGTTACGGCGGATATAGCTCCTATAATTCACCCCTCCACTTT.

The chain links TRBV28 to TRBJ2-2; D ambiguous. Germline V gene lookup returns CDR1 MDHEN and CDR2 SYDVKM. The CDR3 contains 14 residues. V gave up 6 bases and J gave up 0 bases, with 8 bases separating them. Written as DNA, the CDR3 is TGTGCCAGCAGCCTACTAACGAACACCGGGGAGCTGTTTTTT. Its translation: CASSLLTNTGELFF.

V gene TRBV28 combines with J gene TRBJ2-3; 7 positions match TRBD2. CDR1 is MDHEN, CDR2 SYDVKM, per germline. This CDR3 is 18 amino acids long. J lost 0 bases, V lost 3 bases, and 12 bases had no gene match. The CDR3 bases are TGTGCCAGCAGTTTCGAGCCAGCTAGCGGAGCTAGCACAGATACGCAGTATTTT. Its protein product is CASSFEPASGASTDTQYF.

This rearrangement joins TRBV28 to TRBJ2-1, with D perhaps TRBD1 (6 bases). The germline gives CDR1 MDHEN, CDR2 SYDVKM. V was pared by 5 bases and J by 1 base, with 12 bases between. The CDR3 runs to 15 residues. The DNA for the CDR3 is TGTGCCAGCAGTCGAGAAAGGGGGTCCTACAATGAGCAGTTCTTC. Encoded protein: CASSRERGSYNEQFF.

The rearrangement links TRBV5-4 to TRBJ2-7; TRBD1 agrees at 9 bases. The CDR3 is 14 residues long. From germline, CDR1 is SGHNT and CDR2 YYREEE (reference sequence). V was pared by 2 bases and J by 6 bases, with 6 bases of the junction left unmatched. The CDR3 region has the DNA TGTGCCAGCAGCTTCCCCGGGACAGGGCGCGAGCAGTACTTC. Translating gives CASSFPGTGREQYF.

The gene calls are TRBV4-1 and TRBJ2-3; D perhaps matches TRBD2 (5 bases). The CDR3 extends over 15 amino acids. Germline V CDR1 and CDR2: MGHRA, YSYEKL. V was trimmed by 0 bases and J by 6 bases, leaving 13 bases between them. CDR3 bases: TGCGCCAGCAGCCAAGATGGTGGGAGTGGGGATACGCAGTATTTT. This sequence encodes CASSQDGGSGDTQYF.

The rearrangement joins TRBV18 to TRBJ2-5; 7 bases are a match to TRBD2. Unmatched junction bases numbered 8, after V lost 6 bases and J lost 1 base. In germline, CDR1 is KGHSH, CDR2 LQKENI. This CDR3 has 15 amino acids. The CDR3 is CASSPRLAAQETQYF. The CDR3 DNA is TGTGCCAGCTCGCCCCGCCTAGCGGCCCAAGAGACCCAGTACTTC.

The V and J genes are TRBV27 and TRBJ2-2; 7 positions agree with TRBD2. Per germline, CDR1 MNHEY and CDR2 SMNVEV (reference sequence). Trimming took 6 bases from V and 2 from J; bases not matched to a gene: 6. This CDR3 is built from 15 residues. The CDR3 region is CASSAGLYNTGELFF. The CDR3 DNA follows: TGTGCCAGCAGCGCGGGACTATACAACACCGGGGAGCTGTTTTTT.

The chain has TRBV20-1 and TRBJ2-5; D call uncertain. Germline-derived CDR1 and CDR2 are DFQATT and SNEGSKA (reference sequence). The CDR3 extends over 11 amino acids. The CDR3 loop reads CSPVLQETQYF. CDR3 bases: TGCAGCCCGGTCCTCCAAGAGACCCAGTACTTC.

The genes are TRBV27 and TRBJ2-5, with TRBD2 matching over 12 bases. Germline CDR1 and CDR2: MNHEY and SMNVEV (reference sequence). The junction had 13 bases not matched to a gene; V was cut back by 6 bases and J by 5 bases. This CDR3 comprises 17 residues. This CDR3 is CASSRSLTSGGGETQYF. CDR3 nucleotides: TGTGCCAGCAGCCGATCCCTGACTAGCGGGGGAGGGGAGACCCAGTACTTC.

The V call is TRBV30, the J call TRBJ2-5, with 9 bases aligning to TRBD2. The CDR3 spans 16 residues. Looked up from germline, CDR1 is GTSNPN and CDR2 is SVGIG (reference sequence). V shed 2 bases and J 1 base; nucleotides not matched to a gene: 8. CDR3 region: CAWSSYSGSVQETQYF. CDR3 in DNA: TGTGCCTGGAGTTCTTATAGCGGGAGTGTCCAAGAGACCCAGTACTTC.

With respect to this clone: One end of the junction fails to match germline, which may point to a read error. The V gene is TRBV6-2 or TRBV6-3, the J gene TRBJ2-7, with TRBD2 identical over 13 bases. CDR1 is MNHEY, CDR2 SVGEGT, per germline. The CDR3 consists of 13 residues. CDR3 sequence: CASSPGLAGPQFF. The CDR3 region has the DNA TGTGCCAGCAGCCCGGGACTAGCGGGGCCTCAATTTTTC.

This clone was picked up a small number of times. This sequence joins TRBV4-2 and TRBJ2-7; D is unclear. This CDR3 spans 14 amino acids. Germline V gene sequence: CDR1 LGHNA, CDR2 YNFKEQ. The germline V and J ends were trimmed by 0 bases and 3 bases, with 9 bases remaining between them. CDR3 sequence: CASSQDNKNYEQYF. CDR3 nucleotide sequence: TGTGCCAGCAGCCAAGATAACAAGAACTACGAGCAGTACTTC.

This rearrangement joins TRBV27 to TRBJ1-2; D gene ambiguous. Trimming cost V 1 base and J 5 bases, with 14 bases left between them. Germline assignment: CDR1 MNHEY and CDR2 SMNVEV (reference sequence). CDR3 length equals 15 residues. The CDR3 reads CASSLYGGQTYGYTF. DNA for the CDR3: TGTGCCAGCAGTTTATACGGAGGGCAAACGTATGGCTACACCTTC.

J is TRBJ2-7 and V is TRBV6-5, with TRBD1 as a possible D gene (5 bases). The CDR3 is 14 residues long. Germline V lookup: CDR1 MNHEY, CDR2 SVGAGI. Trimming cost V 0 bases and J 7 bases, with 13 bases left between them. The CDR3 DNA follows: TGTGCCAGCAGTTACTCCGCAGGGTCGAGGGAGCAGTACTTC. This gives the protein CASSYSAGSREQYF.

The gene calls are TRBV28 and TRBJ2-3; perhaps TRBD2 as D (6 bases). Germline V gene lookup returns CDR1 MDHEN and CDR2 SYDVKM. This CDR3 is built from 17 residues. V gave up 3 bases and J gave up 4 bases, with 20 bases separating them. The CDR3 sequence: CASSFRVGGRDADTQYF. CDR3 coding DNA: TGTGCCAGCAGTTTTAGGGTGGGAGGCCGGGATGCAGATACGCAGTATTTT.

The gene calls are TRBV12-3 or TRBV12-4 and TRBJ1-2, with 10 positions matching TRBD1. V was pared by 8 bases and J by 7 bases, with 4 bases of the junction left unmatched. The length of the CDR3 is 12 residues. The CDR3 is CASRQGALGYTF. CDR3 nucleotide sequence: TGTGCCAGCCGACAGGGGGCACTTGGCTACACCTTC.

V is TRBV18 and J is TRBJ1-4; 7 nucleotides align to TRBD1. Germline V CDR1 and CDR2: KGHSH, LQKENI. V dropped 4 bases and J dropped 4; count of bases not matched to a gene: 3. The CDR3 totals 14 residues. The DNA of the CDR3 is TGTGCCAGCTCACGGGGACAGCTTAATGAAAAACTGTTTTTT. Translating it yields CASSRGQLNEKLFF.

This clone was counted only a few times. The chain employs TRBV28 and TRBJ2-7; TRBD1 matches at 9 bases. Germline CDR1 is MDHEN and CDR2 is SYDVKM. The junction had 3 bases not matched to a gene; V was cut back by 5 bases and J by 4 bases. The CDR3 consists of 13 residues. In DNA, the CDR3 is TGTGCCAGCAGTGTGACAGGGGGGTACGAGCAGTACTTC. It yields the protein CASSVTGGYEQYF.

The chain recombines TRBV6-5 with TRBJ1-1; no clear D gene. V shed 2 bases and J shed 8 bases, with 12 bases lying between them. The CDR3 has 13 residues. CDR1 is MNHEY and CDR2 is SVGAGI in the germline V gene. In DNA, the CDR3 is TGTGCCAGCAGTTACCCTGCCGGAGGGGAAGCTTTCTTT. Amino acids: CASSYPAGGEAFF.